This section outlines one T cell receptor (beta chain) sequence together with its context. As yet, its antigen is unknown. Coverage ceases 3 residues before the CDR3 finishes, and the germline J gene fills in the end. Related graft donors supplied nonmyeloablative bone marrow transplants, and mixed chimerism was transient. Unstimulated regulatory T cells (CD4+CD25+CD127-), CD4+CD25- non-regulatory cells, CD4 and CD8 cells were FACS-sorted from thawed PBMCs. CDR1 SGHRS and CDR2 YFSETQ come from the germline V gene. The CDR3 is 16 amino acids. V shed 3 bases and J 9 bases; nucleotides not matched to a gene: 12. This sample is drawn from a study of Tregs in tolerant kidney transplant recipients. Overall study results and limits: Few patients were studied, so findings need validation in larger groups. The most relevant donor-specific Treg TCRbeta repertoire apparently came from expansion with activated donor B cells.

Only in-frame clones appear in the TCRdb table, and some are missing; sequencing was by immunoSEQ multiplex PCR. The sample table sets out some 22,000 clones. The chain is built from TRBV5-1 and TRBJ1-6; 7 bases agree with TRBD1. The material sequenced was CD4+ T cells from blood (PBMCs), taken 6 months after the transplant. This receptor was obtained from a human patient who received a combined kidney and bone marrow transplant. Some T cells here may be from the graft donor. Incomplete CDR3 DNA: TGCGCCAGCAGCTCGACAGGGATTCGGGGAGCTTCACCC. It encodes CASSSTGIRGASP. The whole CDR3 protein is CASSSTGIRGASPLHF.